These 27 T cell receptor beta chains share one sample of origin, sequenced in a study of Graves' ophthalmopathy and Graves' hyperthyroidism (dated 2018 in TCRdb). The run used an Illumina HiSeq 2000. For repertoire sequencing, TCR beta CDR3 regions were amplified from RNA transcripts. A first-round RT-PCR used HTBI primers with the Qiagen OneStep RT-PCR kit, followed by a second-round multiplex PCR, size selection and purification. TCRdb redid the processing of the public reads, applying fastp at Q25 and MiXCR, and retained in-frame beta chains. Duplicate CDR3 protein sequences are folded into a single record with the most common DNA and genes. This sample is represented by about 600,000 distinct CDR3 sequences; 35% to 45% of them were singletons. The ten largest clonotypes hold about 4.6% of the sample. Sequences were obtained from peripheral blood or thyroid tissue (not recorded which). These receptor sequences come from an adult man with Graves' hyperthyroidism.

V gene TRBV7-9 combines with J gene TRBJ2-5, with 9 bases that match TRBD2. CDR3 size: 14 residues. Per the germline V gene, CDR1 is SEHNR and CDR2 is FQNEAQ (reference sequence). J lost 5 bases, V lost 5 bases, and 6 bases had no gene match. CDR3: CASSLRGTSETQYF. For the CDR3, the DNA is TGTGCCAGCAGCCTCAGGGGGACTAGCGAGACCCAGTACTTC.

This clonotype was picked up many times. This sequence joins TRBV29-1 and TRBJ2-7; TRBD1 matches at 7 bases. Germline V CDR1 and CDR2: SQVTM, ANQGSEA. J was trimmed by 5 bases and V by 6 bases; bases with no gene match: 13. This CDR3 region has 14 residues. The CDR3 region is CSVFLSTGIDEQYF. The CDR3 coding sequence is TGCAGCGTCTTCCTCTCGACAGGGATCGACGAGCAGTACTTC.

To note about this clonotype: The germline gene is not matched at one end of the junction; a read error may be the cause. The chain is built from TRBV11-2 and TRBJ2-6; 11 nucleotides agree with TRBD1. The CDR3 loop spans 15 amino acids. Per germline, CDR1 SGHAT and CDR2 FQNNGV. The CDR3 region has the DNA TGTGCCAGCAGGTATTCCGGGACAGGGGGCAACGTCCTGACTTTC. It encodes CASRYSGTGGNVLTF.

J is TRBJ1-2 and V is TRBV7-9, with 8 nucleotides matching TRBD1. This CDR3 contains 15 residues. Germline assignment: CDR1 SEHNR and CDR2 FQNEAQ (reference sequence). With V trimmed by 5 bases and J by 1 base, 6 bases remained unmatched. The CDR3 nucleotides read TGTGCCAGCAGCCCCCAGGACAGGGTTAACTATGGCTACACCTTC. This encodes CASSPQDRVNYGYTF. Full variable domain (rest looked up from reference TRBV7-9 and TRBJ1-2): DTGVSQNPRHKITKRGQNVTFRCDPISEHNRLYWYRQTLGQGPEFLTYFQNEAQLEKSRLLSDRFSAERPKGSFSTLEIQRTEQGDSAMYLCASSPQDRVNYGYTFGSGTRLTVV.

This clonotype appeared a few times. This chain's CDR3 is CASSGTGREQYF. DNA for the CDR3: TGTGCCAGTAGTGGCACAGGGCGCGAGCAGTACTTC. The gene calls are TRBV19 and TRBJ2-7, with a possible D match to TRBD1 (6 bases). Trimming left V 5 bases short and J 6 bases short, with 11 bases between. CDR1 LNHDA and CDR2 SQIVND come from the germline V gene (reference sequence). The CDR3 totals 12 residues.

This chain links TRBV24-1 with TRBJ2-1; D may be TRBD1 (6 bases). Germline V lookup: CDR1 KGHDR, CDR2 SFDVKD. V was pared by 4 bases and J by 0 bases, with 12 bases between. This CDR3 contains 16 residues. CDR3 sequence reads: CATSETGQLSYNEQFF. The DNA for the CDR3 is TGTGCCACCAGTGAAACCGGACAGCTCTCCTACAATGAGCAGTTCTTC.

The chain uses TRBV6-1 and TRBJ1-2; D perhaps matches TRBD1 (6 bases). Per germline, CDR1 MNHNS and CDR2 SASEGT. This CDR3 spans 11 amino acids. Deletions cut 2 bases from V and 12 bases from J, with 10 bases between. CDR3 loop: CASSESGGDTF. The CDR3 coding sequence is TGTGCCAGCAGTGAATCCGGGGGCGACACCTTC.

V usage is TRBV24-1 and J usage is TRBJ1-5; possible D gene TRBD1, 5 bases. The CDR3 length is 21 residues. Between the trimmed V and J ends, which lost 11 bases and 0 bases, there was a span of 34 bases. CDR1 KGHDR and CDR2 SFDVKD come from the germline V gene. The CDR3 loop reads CASSQVTSGTQKENSNQPQHF. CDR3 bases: TGTGCCAGCAGCCAAGTGACATCCGGGACCCAGAAAGAGAATAGCAATCAGCCCCAGCATTTT.

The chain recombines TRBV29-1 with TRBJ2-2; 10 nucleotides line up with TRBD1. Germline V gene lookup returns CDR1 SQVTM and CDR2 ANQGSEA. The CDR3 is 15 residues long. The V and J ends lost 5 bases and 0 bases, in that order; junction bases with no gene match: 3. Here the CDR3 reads CSVRTGGTNTGELFF. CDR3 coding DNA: TGCAGCGTTCGGACAGGGGGGACGAACACCGGGGAGCTGTTTTTT.

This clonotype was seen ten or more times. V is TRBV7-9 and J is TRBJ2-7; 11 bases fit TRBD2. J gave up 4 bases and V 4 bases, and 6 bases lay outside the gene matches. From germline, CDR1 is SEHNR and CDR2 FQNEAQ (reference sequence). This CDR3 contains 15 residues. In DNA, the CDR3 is TGTGCCAGCAGCTCTCGACTAGCGGGATATTACGAGCAGTACTTC. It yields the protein CASSSRLAGYYEQYF. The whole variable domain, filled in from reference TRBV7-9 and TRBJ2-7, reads DTGVSQNPRHKITKRGQNVTFRCDPISEHNRLYWYRQTLGQGPEFLTYFQNEAQLEKSRLLSDRFSAERPKGSFSTLEIQRTEQGDSAMYLCASSSRLAGYYEQYFGPGTRLTVT.

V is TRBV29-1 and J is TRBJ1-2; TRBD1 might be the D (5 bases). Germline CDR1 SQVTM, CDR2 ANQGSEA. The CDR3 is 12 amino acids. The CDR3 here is CGRDVANYGYTF. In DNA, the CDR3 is TGCGGGCGGGACGTTGCTAACTATGGCTACACCTTC.

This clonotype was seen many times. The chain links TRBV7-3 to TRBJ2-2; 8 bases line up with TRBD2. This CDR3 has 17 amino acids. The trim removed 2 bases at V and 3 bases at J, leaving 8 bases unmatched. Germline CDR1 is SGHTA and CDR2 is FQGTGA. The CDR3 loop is CASSLPTGGADTGELFF. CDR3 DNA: TGTGCCAGCAGCTTACCCACCGGGGGGGCCGACACCGGGGAGCTGTTTTTT.

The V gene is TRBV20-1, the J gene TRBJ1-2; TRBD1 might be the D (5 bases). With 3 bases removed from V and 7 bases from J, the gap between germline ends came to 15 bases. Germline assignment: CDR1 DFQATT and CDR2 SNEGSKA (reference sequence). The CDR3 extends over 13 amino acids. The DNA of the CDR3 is TGCAGTGCTAGCGGGACTAGCGGTAGTGGCTACACCTTC. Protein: CSASGTSGSGYTF.

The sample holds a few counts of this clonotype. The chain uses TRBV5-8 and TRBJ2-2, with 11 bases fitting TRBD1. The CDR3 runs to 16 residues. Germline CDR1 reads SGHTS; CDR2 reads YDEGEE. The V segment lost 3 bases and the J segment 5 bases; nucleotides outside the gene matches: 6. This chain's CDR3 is CASSSHGTGGTGELFF. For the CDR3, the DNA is TGTGCCAGCAGCTCCCACGGGACAGGGGGAACCGGGGAGCTGTTTTTT.

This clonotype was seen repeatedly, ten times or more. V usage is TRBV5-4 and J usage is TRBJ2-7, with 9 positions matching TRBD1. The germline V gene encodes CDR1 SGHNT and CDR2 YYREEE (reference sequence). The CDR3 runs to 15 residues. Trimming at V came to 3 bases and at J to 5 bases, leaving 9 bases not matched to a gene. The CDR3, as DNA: TGTGCCAGCAGCTGGGCCGGACAGGGGACCGACGAGCAGTACTTC. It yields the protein CASSWAGQGTDEQYF.

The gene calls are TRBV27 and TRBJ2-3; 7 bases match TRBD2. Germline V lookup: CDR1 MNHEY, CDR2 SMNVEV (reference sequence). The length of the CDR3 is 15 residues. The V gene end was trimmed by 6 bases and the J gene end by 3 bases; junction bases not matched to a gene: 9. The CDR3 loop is CASSWGGDETDTQYF. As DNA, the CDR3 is TGTGCCAGCAGCTGGGGAGGGGACGAGACAGATACGCAGTATTTT.

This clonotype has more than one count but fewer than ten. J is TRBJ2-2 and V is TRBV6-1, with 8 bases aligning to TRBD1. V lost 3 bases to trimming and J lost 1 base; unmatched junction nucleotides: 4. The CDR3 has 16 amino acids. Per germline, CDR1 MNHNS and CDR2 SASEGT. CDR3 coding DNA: TGTGCCAGCAGTGATCCGACAGGGGTGAACACCGGGGAGCTGTTTTTT. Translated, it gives CASSDPTGVNTGELFF.

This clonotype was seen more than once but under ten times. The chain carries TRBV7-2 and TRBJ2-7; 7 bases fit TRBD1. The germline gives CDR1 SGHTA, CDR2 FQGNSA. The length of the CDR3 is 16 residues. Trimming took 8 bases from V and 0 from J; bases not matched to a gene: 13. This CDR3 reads CASSLTDRPSSYEQYF. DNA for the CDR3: TGTGCCAGCTCACTGACGGACAGGCCGAGCTCCTACGAGCAGTACTTC.

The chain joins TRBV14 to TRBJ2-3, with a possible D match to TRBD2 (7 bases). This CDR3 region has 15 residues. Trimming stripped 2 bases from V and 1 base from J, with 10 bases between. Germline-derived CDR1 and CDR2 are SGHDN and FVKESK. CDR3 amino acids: CASSQWGGGTDTQYF. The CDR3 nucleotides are TGTGCCAGCAGCCAATGGGGGGGCGGCACAGATACGCAGTATTTT.

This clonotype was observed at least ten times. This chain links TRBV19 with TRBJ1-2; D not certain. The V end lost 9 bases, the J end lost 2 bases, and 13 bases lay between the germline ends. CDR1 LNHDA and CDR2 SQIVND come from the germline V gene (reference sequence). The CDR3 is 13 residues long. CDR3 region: CASSPDGNYGYTF. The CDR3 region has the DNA TGTGCCAGCAGCCCGGACGGAAACTATGGCTACACCTTC.

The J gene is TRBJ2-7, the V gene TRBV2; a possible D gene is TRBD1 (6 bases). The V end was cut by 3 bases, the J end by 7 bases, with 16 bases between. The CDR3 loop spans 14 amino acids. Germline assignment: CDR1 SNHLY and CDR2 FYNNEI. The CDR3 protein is CASSDRGESIEQYF. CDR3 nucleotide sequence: TGTGCCAGCAGTGACAGGGGCGAAAGTATAGAGCAGTACTTC. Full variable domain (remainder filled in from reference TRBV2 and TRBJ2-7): EPEVTQTPSHQVTQMGQEVILRCVPISNHLYFYWYRQILGQKVEFLVSFYNNEISEKSEIFDDQFSVERPDGSNFTLKIRSTKLEDSAMYFCASSDRGESIEQYFGPGTRLTVT.

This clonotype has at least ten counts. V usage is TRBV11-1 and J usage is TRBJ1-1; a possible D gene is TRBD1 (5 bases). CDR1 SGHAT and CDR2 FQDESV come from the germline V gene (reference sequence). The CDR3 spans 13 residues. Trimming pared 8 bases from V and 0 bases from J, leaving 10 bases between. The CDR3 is CASATDLNTEAFF. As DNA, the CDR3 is TGTGCCAGCGCGACAGACCTGAACACTGAAGCTTTCTTT.

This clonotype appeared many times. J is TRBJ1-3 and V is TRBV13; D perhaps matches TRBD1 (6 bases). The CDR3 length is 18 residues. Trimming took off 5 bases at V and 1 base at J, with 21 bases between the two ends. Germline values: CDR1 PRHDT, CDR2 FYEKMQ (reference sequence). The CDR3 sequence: CASSPKLHQGYSGNTIYF. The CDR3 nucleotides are TGTGCCAGCAGCCCGAAGCTGCATCAGGGGTATTCTGGAAACACCATATATTTT.

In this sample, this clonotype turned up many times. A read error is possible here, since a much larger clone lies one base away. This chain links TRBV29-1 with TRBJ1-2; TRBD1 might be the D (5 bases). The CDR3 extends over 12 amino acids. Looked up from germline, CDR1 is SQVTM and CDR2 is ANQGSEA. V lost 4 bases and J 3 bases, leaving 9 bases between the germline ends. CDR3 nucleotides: TGCAGCGTTGTCAGGGTTGACTATGGCTACACCTTC. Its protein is CSVVRVDYGYTF.

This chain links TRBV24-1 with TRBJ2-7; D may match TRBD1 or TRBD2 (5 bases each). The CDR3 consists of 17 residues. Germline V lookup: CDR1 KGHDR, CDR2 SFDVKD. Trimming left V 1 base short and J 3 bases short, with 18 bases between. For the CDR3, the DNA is TGTGCCACCAGTGATTTTCAGTCCGGGACGGCTTTCTACGAGCAGTACTTC. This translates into CATSDFQSGTAFYEQYF.

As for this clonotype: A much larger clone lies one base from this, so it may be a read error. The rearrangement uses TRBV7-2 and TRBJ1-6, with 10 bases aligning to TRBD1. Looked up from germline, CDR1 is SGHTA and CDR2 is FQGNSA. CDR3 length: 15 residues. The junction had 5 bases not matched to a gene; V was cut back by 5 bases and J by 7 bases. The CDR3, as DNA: TGTGCCAGCAGCGAAGGGACAGGGGTAAATTCACCCCTCCACTTT. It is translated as CASSEGTGVNSPLHF.

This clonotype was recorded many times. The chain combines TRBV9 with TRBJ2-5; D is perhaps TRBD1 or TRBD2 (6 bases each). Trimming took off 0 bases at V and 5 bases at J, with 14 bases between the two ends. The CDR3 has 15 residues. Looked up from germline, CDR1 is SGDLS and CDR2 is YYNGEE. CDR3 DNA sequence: TGTGCCAGCAGCGTAGACCCCACGGGGGCGGAGACCCAGTACTTC. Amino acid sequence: CASSVDPTGAETQYF.